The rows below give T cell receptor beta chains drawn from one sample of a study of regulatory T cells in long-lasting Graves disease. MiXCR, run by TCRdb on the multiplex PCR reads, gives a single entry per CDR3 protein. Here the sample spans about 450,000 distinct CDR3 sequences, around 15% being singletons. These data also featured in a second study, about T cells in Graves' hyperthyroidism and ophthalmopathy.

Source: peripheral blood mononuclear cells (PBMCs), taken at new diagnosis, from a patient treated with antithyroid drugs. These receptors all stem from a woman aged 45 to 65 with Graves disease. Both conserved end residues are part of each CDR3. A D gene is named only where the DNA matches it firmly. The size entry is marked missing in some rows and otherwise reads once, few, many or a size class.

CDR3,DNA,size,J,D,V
CASSSQGLAGEKTGELFF,TGTGCCAGCAGTTCCCAAGGACTAGCGGGAGAAAAAACCGGGGAGCTGTTTTTT,many,TRBJ2-2,TRBD2,TRBV6-5
CASSPRGFGEKLFF,TGTGCCAGCAGTCCCCGAGGGTTTGGTGAAAAACTGTTTTTT,many,TRBJ1-4,-,TRBV12-3/TRBV12-4
CASSLVAGGFGTGELFF,TGCGCCAGCAGCTTGGTGGCAGGGGGCTTCGGCACCGGGGAGCTGTTTTTT,many,TRBJ2-2,TRBD1,TRBV5-1
CASSPGPIQYF,TGTGCCAGCAGTCCAGGGCCCATTCAGTACTTC,-,TRBJ2-4,-,TRBV6-1
CASSQGLAGGRIQETQYF,TGTGCCAGCAGCCAAGGCCTAGCGGGAGGGCGGATCCAAGAGACCCAGTACTTC,few,TRBJ2-5,TRBD2,TRBV3-1
CASTPGTEDYNEQFF,TGTGCCAGCACGCCGGGGACAGAGGACTACAATGAGCAGTTCTTC,few,TRBJ2-1,TRBD1,TRBV28
CASSFEVSFRGNEQFF,TGTGCCAGCAGTTTTGAGGTTTCGTTTCGGGGAAATGAGCAGTTCTTC,few,TRBJ2-1,-,TRBV27
CASSPPGPWEQYF,TGTGCCAGCTCACCCCCGGGGCCTTGGGAGCAGTACTTC,-,TRBJ2-7,-,TRBV18
CASSDVFYEQYF,TGTGCCAGCAGTGACGTATTTTACGAGCAGTACTTC,many,TRBJ2-7,-,TRBV2
CASSFWGETNYGYTF,TGCGCCAGCAGCTTTTGGGGGGAGACTAACTATGGCTACACCTTC,-,TRBJ1-2,-,TRBV5-1
CASSYGLARVGELFF,TGTGCCAGCAGCTACGGACTAGCGAGAGTCGGGGAGCTGTTTTTT,-,TRBJ2-2,TRBD2,TRBV2
CASSLVTGDTGELFF,TGCGCCAGCAGCTTGGTGACAGGGGATACCGGGGAGCTGTTTTTT,many,TRBJ2-2,TRBD1,TRBV5-1
CAWSVTSGAETQYF,TGTGCCTGGAGTGTCACTAGCGGAGCAGAGACCCAGTACTTC,few,TRBJ2-5,TRBD2,TRBV30
CASSPRQGAHEQYF,TGTGCCAGCAGCCCCCGCCAGGGGGCCCACGAGCAGTACTTC,-,TRBJ2-7,TRBD1,TRBV7-2
CASSFPLAGGNTGELFF,TGTGCCAGCAGCTTTCCCCTAGCGGGAGGGAACACCGGGGAGCTGTTTTTT,-,TRBJ2-2,TRBD2,TRBV7-9
CASSLQGERSPLHF,TGTGCCAGCAGCTTACAGGGGGAACGCTCACCCCTCCACTTT,few,TRBJ1-6,TRBD1,TRBV7-6
CASSQDRGDVQYF,TGTGCCAGCAGCCAAGACCGGGGAGATGTGCAGTACTTC,-,TRBJ2-7,-,TRBV3-1
CASSLGQGAIQYF,TGTGCCAGCAGTCTAGGACAGGGGGCCATTCAGTACTTC,few,TRBJ2-4,TRBD1,TRBV12-3/TRBV12-4
CSAPRRSTDTQYF,TGCAGTGCCCCCCGGCGGTCCACAGATACGCAGTATTTT,many,TRBJ2-3,-,TRBV20-1
CASKGAANEKLFF,TGTGCCAGCAAGGGGGCAGCTAATGAAAAACTGTTTTTT,-,TRBJ1-4,TRBD1,TRBV9
CASSSRKNGTGKQFF,TGTGCCAGCAGCTCAAGAAAGAACGGGACAGGGAAGCAGTTCTTC,few,TRBJ2-1,TRBD1,TRBV5-4
CASSLNDNSNQPQHF,TGTGCCAGCAGCTTAAACGATAATAGCAATCAGCCCCAGCATTTT,-,TRBJ1-5,-,TRBV7-2
CASSLAGTGWNEQFF,TGTGCCAGCAGCCTCGCCGGGACAGGGTGGAATGAGCAGTTCTTC,many,TRBJ2-1,TRBD1,TRBV12-3/TRBV12-4
CSVLTPRVEAFF,TGCAGCGTTCTTACCCCGCGCGTTGAAGCTTTCTTT,many,TRBJ1-1,-,TRBV29-1
CASSYGAGGIFPGNTIYF,TGTGCCAGCAGTTACGGGGCAGGGGGCATCTTCCCTGGAAACACCATATATTTT,many,TRBJ1-3,TRBD1,TRBV6-2/TRBV6-3
CASSSGQARETQYF,TGTGCCAGCAGCTCCGGACAAGCCCGGGAGACCCAGTACTTC,many,TRBJ2-5,-,TRBV7-6
CASSLVGLAKQETQYF,TGCGCCAGCAGCTTAGTTGGACTAGCGAAACAAGAGACCCAGTACTTC,-,TRBJ2-5,TRBD2,TRBV5-1
CASSETRTYNEQFF,TGTGCCAGCAGCGAGACTAGGACCTACAATGAGCAGTTCTTC,many,TRBJ2-1,-,TRBV6-2/TRBV6-3
CAWSRGYGYTF,TGTGCCTGGAGCCGGGGGTATGGCTACACCTTC,-,TRBJ1-2,-,TRBV30
CASSLGQGYLETQYF,TGCGCCAGCAGCTTGGGACAGGGGTATTTGGAGACCCAGTACTTC,-,TRBJ2-5,TRBD1,TRBV5-1
CASSLAVAASGSYEQYF,TGCGCCAGCAGCTTGGCCGTCGCGGCTAGCGGCTCCTACGAGCAGTACTTC,many,TRBJ2-7,TRBD2,TRBV5-1
CASSQAQGNGYTF,TGTGCCAGCAGCCAAGCTCAGGGGAACGGCTACACCTTC,many,TRBJ1-2,-,TRBV3-1
CSARPDQAGKETQYF,TGCAGTGCTAGGCCGGACCAAGCGGGGAAAGAGACCCAGTACTTC,many,TRBJ2-5,TRBD2,TRBV20-1
CASRIGDTEAFF,TGTGCCAGCAGAATAGGGGACACTGAAGCTTTCTTT,many,TRBJ1-1,-,TRBV12-3/TRBV12-4
CSVERSLDEQYF,TGCAGCGTTGAACGGTCACTAGACGAGCAGTACTTC,many,TRBJ2-7,-,TRBV29-1
CASSLSRVDTQYF,TGTGCCAGCAGTTTATCTAGGGTAGATACGCAGTATTTT,many,TRBJ2-3,-,TRBV27
CASSLGVSATNEKLFF,TGTGCCAGCTCACTCGGAGTGAGTGCAACTAATGAAAAACTGTTTTTT,many,TRBJ1-4,-,TRBV18
CSVGTSGNNEQFF,TGCAGCGTAGGGACTAGCGGGAACAATGAGCAGTTCTTC,many,TRBJ2-1,TRBD2,TRBV29-1
CASRGWETQYF,TGCGCCAGCAGGGGTTGGGAGACCCAGTACTTC,many,TRBJ2-5,-,TRBV5-1
CASSQATGGVRGGYTF,TGTGCCAGCAGCCAGGCGACAGGGGGTGTTAGAGGTGGCTACACCTTC,many,TRBJ1-2,TRBD1,TRBV5-5
CASSYGAGAFVETQYF,TGTGCCAGCAGTTACGGGGCAGGGGCTTTCGTGGAGACCCAGTACTTC,-,TRBJ2-5,-,TRBV6-9
CASSPMDRPADYGYTF,TGCGCCAGCAGCCCAATGGACAGGCCAGCGGACTATGGCTACACCTTC,-,TRBJ1-2,TRBD1,TRBV5-1
CASSPREAAMNTEAFF,TGTGCCAGTAGTCCCCGGGAGGCTGCAATGAACACTGAAGCTTTCTTT,few,TRBJ1-1,-,TRBV19
CASSFHSGTGELFF,TGTGCCAGCAGCTTTCATAGCGGCACCGGGGAGCTGTTTTTT,many,TRBJ2-2,-,TRBV7-9
CASRTSGANTGELFF,TGTGCCAGCAGGACTAGCGGGGCGAACACCGGGGAGCTGTTTTTT,many,TRBJ2-2,TRBD2,TRBV2
CASSPPLEGPNIQYF,TGTGCCAGCTCACCACCATTAGAAGGGCCTAACATTCAGTACTTC,-,TRBJ2-4,-,TRBV18